This T cell receptor (beta chain) was documented in a study of vaccination effects on CD4 cells after COVID-19. Study-wide background: Samples were taken post-vaccine, and their median timing was 72 days after the second dose.

This clone was seen a single time. Its target is not known. Some clones are missing from TCRdb's copy, which holds only in-frame ones; the method was immunoSEQ multiplex PCR. The sample records fewer than 90,000 clones, around 74% being singletons. Sequencing in the ViraFEST assay came after antigen-specific CD4+ T cells had been expanded with viral peptide pools, which were used to stimulate PBMC. After roughly 9 days in culture, the CD4+ T cells were isolated. The participants, recipients of two vaccine doses, got either BNT162b2 or mRNA-1273. Overall study results and limits: After vaccination, at late timepoints, clones induced by infection and by vaccine contracted markedly.

This CDR3 is 12 amino acids long. V was trimmed by 6 bases and J by 5 bases, leaving 8 bases between them. Germline CDR1 is SGHNT and CDR2 is YYREEE (reference sequence). Source: CD4+ T cells from PBMCs cultured with HCoV-OC43 spike peptides, taken after COVID-19 vaccination. Regarding subset: HCoV-OC43 spike overlapping peptide pool stimulation. This receptor was taken from a human donor who received a COVID-19 vaccine. The V and J genes are TRBV5-4 and TRBJ2-2; D is undetermined. The CDR3, as DNA: TGTGCCAGCATCCATCATACCGGGGAGCTGTTTTTT. Translation: CASIHHTGELFF.